This T cell receptor (beta chain) was documented in a study of spatial heterogeneity in lung cancer. Time point denoted: blood at routine non-recurrence follow-up after resection. Unsorted whole RNA of tumor, nontumor lung or frozen PBMC was sequenced. This clonotype has a count of ten or more. Losses at the gene ends were 9 bases for V and 5 bases for J; bases not matched to a gene: 2. The CDR3 runs to 12 residues. Germline V gives CDR1 WSHSY, CDR2 SAAADI. TCRdb recomputed calls from the 5' RACE reads with MiXCR, one row per CDR3 protein. Counted here are about 120,000 distinct CDR3 sequences, 9.5% to 15% occurring once; the ten biggest clones make up approximately 16%.

The clonotype was recovered from a male donor with early-stage non-small cell lung cancer. Sequences were derived from PBMCs, sampled at follow-up. The chain recombines TRBV10-2 with TRBJ1-5, with 9 bases lining up with TRBD1. The CDR3 DNA follows: TGCGCCAGTCGGACAGGGGATCAGCCCCAGCATTTT. As protein: CASRTGDQPQHF.